These T cell receptor beta chains were read from a single sample in a study of blood T cell repertoires in COVID-19. This table comes from immunoSEQ multiplex PCR, and its TCRdb copy is limited to in-frame clones, with some not included. The table includes 45,000 or so clones, about nine tenths detected once. Input material: peripheral blood. These receptors were collected from a man in his 70s with active COVID-19. CDR3s include the opening cysteine and the closing phenylalanine or tryptophan. Fields, in order: D gene, clone size, V gene, J gene, CDR3 protein, CDR3 DNA. A D gene is named only where the DNA matches it firmly. Clone size, where shown, is once, few, many, or a class for clones that have expanded.

D: TRBD1; size: once; V: TRBV5-1; J: TRBJ2-2; CDR3: CASSLDRGWDTGELFF; DNA: TGCGCCAGCAGCTTGGACAGGGGGTGGGACACCGGGGAGCTGTTTTTT
D: TRBD1; size: NA; V: TRBV23-1; J: TRBJ2-3; CDR3: CASSHQRWVTGSTDTQYF; DNA: TGCGCCAGCAGTCACCAAAGATGGGTGACAGGGTCCACAGATACGCAGTATTTT
D: TRBD2; size: medium-sized; V: TRBV6-2/TRBV6-3; J: TRBJ2-1; CDR3: CASSYQAGTNEQFF; DNA: TGTGCCAGCAGTTATCAAGCGGGGACGAATGAGCAGTTCTTC
D: NA; size: NA; V: TRBV5-6; J: TRBJ1-5; CDR3: CASSITGSQPQHF; DNA: TGTGCCAGCAGCATTACAGGGTCCCAGCCCCAGCATTTT
D: NA; size: NA; V: TRBV19; J: TRBJ2-7; CDR3: CASSIRQGPYEQYF; DNA: TGTGCCAGTAGTATCCGGCAGGGCCCCTACGAGCAGTACTTC
D: TRBD2; size: NA; V: TRBV6-6; J: TRBJ2-1; CDR3: CASSAGTSVINEQFF; DNA: TGTGCCAGCAGTGCCGGGACTAGCGTTATAAATGAGCAGTTCTTC
D: TRBD2; size: NA; V: TRBV6-1; J: TRBJ2-1; CDR3: CASSEQRGRYNEQFF; DNA: TGTGCCAGCAGTGAACAGCGGGGGAGGTACAATGAGCAGTTCTTC
D: TRBD1; size: NA; V: TRBV27; J: TRBJ2-2; CDR3: CASRRQGVTGELFF; DNA: TGTGCCAGCAGACGACAGGGGGTTACCGGGGAGCTGTTTTTT
D: TRBD1; size: NA; V: TRBV5-6; J: TRBJ1-5; CDR3: CASSSTGGASVWSNQPQHF; DNA: TGTGCCAGCAGCTCGACAGGGGGCGCGTCGGTTTGGAGCAATCAGCCCCAGCATTTT
D: TRBD1; size: once; V: TRBV7-2; J: TRBJ1-5; CDR3: CASSPPGQGVGQPQHF; DNA: TGTGCCAGCAGCCCCCCGGGACAGGGGGTGGGTCAGCCCCAGCATTTT
D: TRBD1; size: NA; V: TRBV9; J: TRBJ1-1; CDR3: CASSELRQGFLNTEAFF; DNA: TGTGCCAGCAGCGAACTGAGACAGGGGTTCCTGAACACTGAAGCTTTCTTT
D: TRBD2; size: NA; V: TRBV7-3; J: TRBJ2-5; CDR3: CASSLGGGASETQYF; DNA: TGTGCCAGCAGCTTAGGCGGGGGGGCCTCGGAGACCCAGTACTTC
D: NA; size: NA; V: TRBV6-5; J: TRBJ1-1; CDR3: CASSYSGRPWSTEAFF; DNA: TGTGCCAGCAGTTACTCTGGCCGACCCTGGAGCACTGAAGCTTTCTTT
D: TRBD1; size: NA; V: TRBV7-2; J: TRBJ2-7; CDR3: CASRLTGGSHYEQYF; DNA: TGTGCCAGCAGATTGACAGGGGGCTCCCACTACGAGCAGTACTTC
D: TRBD1; size: NA; V: TRBV27; J: TRBJ2-7; CDR3: CASSKQGAYEQYF; DNA: TGTGCCAGCAGTAAACAGGGGGCCTACGAGCAGTACTTC
D: TRBD2; size: NA; V: TRBV7-2; J: TRBJ2-7; CDR3: CASSLTGTSGDEQYF; DNA: TGTGCCAGCAGCTTGACCGGGACTAGCGGGGACGAGCAGTACTTC
D: NA; size: NA; V: TRBV3-1/TRBV3-2; J: TRBJ2-5; CDR3: CASSPDTSWKETQYF; DNA: TGTGCCAGCAGCCCTGACACTAGTTGGAAAGAGACCCAGTACTTC
D: NA; size: NA; V: TRBV5-1; J: TRBJ2-2; CDR3: CASSTGGTQNTGELFF; DNA: TGCGCCAGCAGCACTGGTGGGACACAGAACACCGGGGAGCTGTTTTTT
D: NA; size: NA; V: TRBV11-3; J: TRBJ2-1; CDR3: CASSFSENRENYNEQFF; DNA: TGTGCCAGCAGCTTTAGTGAGAACAGGGAAAACTACAATGAGCAGTTCTTC
D: NA; size: once; V: TRBV6-1; J: TRBJ1-3; CDR3: CASSEGGIRRARNTIYF; DNA: TGTGCCAGCAGTGAAGGCGGGATCAGGCGGGCTAGAAACACCATATATTTT
D: TRBD1; size: once; V: TRBV19; J: TRBJ1-4; CDR3: CASSRDSTIATNEKLFF; DNA: TGTGCCAGTAGTCGGGACAGTACAATTGCAACTAATGAAAAACTGTTTTTT
D: TRBD1; size: NA; V: TRBV3-1/TRBV3-2; J: TRBJ1-6; CDR3: CASSQEQGVYSSPLHF; DNA: TGTGCCAGCAGCCAAGAACAGGGGGTATATAGTTCACCCCTCCACTTT
D: NA; size: NA; V: TRBV20-1; J: TRBJ1-1; CDR3: CSARSETEAFF; DNA: TGCAGTGCTAGGTCGGAGACTGAAGCTTTCTTT
D: NA; size: once; V: TRBV6-1; J: TRBJ1-1; CDR3: CASSEFGENTEAFF; DNA: TGTGCCAGCAGTGAATTCGGTGAGAACACTGAAGCTTTCTTT
D: NA; size: NA; V: TRBV4-3; J: TRBJ1-2; CDR3: CASSQGHGLANYGYTF; DNA: TGCGCCAGCAGCCAAGGACATGGGTTAGCTAACTATGGCTACACCTTC
D: TRBD2; size: NA; V: TRBV27; J: TRBJ2-1; CDR3: CASSSWTSGTYNEQFF; DNA: TGTGCCAGCAGTTCGTGGACTAGCGGGACCTACAATGAGCAGTTCTTC
D: NA; size: NA; V: TRBV5-1; J: TRBJ1-1; CDR3: CASSVGTYNTEAFF; DNA: TGCGCCAGCAGCGTCGGGACATACAACACTGAAGCTTTCTTT
D: NA; size: NA; V: TRBV7-8; J: TRBJ2-7; CDR3: CASSLAVVQGRYEQYF; DNA: TGTGCCAGCAGCTTAGCTGTAGTTCAGGGCCGCTACGAGCAGTACTTC
D: TRBD2; size: once; V: TRBV19; J: TRBJ2-5; CDR3: CATRGTGLAFQETQYF; DNA: TGTGCCACCCGTGGTACCGGACTAGCTTTTCAAGAGACCCAGTACTTC
D: NA; size: once; V: TRBV7-2; J: TRBJ2-2; CDR3: CASSLQDYTGELFF; DNA: TGTGCCAGCAGCTTACAGGACTACACCGGGGAGCTGTTTTTT
D: TRBD1; size: NA; V: TRBV28; J: TRBJ1-5; CDR3: CASIESQGNQPQHF; DNA: TGTGCCAGCATCGAATCACAGGGGAATCAGCCCCAGCATTTT
D: TRBD1; size: once; V: TRBV6-5; J: TRBJ2-7; CDR3: CASSYNRGGGYEQYF; DNA: TGTGCCAGCAGTTACAACAGGGGTGGGGGCTACGAGCAGTACTTC
D: NA; size: NA; V: TRBV4-2; J: TRBJ1-1; CDR3: CASSQDTRRAGLEAFF; DNA: TGTGCCAGCAGCCAAGATACCCGGCGTGCGGGCCTTGAAGCTTTCTTT
D: NA; size: NA; V: TRBV3-1/TRBV3-2; J: TRBJ1-1; CDR3: CASSHLDRFEAFF; DNA: TGTGCCAGCAGCCACCTAGACAGGTTTGAAGCTTTCTTT
D: NA; size: NA; V: TRBV7-2; J: TRBJ2-3; CDR3: CASSLRVRGGTTDTQYF; DNA: TGTGCCAGCAGCTTAAGAGTAAGGGGGGGTACCACAGATACGCAGTATTTT
D: NA; size: NA; V: TRBV18; J: TRBJ2-7; CDR3: CASSLSRPLRAPYEQYF; DNA: TGTGCCAGCTCACTTTCCCGACCCCTCAGGGCCCCCTACGAGCAGTACTTC
D: NA; size: NA; V: TRBV18; J: TRBJ1-4; CDR3: CASSPERNEKLFF; DNA: TGTGCCAGCTCACCAGAACGGAATGAAAAACTGTTTTTT
D: NA; size: once; V: TRBV5-1; J: TRBJ2-3; CDR3: CASSVIGGGSTDTQYF; DNA: TGCGCCAGCAGTGTCATCGGGGGAGGTAGCACAGATACGCAGTATTTT
D: TRBD1; size: NA; V: TRBV9; J: TRBJ2-2; CDR3: CASSTRTGANTGELFF; DNA: TGTGCCAGCAGCACCCGGACAGGGGCTAACACCGGGGAGCTGTTTTTT
D: TRBD2; size: NA; V: TRBV4-1; J: TRBJ2-3; CDR3: CASSPLTSGGTDTQYF; DNA: TGCGCCAGCAGCCCACTGACTAGCGGGGGGACAGATACGCAGTATTTT